This entry lists 29 T cell receptor beta chains sequenced from one sample in a study of patients and donors after allogeneic stem cell transplantation. In TCRdb, the RT-PCR reads were re-called with MiXCR into one record per CDR3 protein. Of roughly 880,000 distinct CDR3 sequences in the sample, about 20% were seen once. Material for sequencing was blood, either unsorted or a sorted T cell fraction (not recorded which). These TCRs come from a human donor who was either an allogeneic HSCT recipient or a stem cell or donor lymphocyte infusion donor (not recorded which). It is not recorded whose cells these are; they may come from a transplant donor.

V usage is TRBV12-3 or TRBV12-4 and J usage is TRBJ2-1; the D gene is possibly TRBD2 (6 bases). Trimming took 4 bases from V and 5 from J, leaving 15 bases between them. The CDR3 loop spans 15 amino acids. CDR3 protein: CASSSGVTRNNEQFF. CDR3 DNA sequence: TGTGCCAGCAGTTCGGGAGTTACCCGGAACAATGAGCAGTTCTTC.

This sequence joins TRBV7-9 and TRBJ2-1, with 7 positions matching TRBD2. Germline V lookup: CDR1 SEHNR, CDR2 FQNEAQ (reference sequence). V trimming: 5 bases; J trimming: 8 bases; junction bases outside the gene matches: 6. The CDR3 covers 13 residues. The CDR3 DNA follows: TGTGCCAGCAGCCACCGGACTAGAGATGAGCAGTTCTTC. It is translated as CASSHRTRDEQFF.

The chain employs TRBV4-3 and TRBJ2-1; D is undetermined. Trimming shortened V by 1 base and J by 6 bases, and 10 bases separated the two germline ends. The CDR3 extends over 14 amino acids. Germline loops: CDR1 LGHNA, CDR2 YSLEER. The CDR3 loop reads CASSQVLRGNEQFF. Here the CDR3 DNA reads TGCGCCAGCAGCCAAGTATTGAGAGGCAATGAGCAGTTCTTC.

There are a few counts of this clonotype. This sequence joins TRBV2 and TRBJ2-5; 9 nucleotides agree with TRBD2. This CDR3 spans 15 amino acids. Losses at the gene ends were 7 bases for V and 7 bases for J; bases not matched to a gene: 13. Germline-derived CDR1 and CDR2 are SNHLY and FYNNEI. Here the CDR3 reads CASTRLADSSGTQYF. CDR3 coding DNA: TGTGCCAGCACCAGACTAGCGGATTCGTCGGGGACCCAGTACTTC.

The chain joins TRBV20-1 to TRBJ1-4, with D unclear. The CDR3 runs to 11 residues. The V gene lost 5 bases and the J gene lost 8 bases, with 9 bases spanning the gap. CDR1 and CDR2 (germline): DFQATT, SNEGSKA (reference sequence). CDR3 sequence reads: CSAGMGEKLFF. In DNA, the CDR3 is TGCAGTGCTGGGATGGGGGAAAAACTGTTTTTT.

J is TRBJ2-2 and V is TRBV6-5, with D maybe TRBD2 (5 bases). V lost 2 bases and J 4 bases, leaving 11 bases between the germline ends. The CDR3 sequence is 15 residues long. The germline V gene has CDR1 MNHEY and CDR2 SVGAGI. This CDR3 is CASSYRNRGTGELFF. The CDR3 nucleotides are TGTGCCAGCAGTTACAGAAATCGGGGCACCGGGGAGCTGTTTTTT.

This clonotype showed up many times. The rearrangement joins TRBV5-1 to TRBJ1-1, with 7 bases fitting TRBD1. This CDR3 region has 13 residues. After removal of 4 bases from V and 3 bases from J, the junction contained 3 bases not matched to a gene. In germline, CDR1 is SGHRS, CDR2 YFSETQ. The CDR3 coding sequence is TGCGCCAGCAGCAAACAGGGGTACACTGAAGCTTTCTTT. Amino acid sequence: CASSKQGYTEAFF.

This clonotype turned up a few times. CDR3 coding DNA: TGTGCCAGCAGCTTAGAAGGGTGGGAGACCCAGTACTTC. Translating gives CASSLEGWETQYF. V and J are TRBV11-2 and TRBJ2-5, with unresolved D. The CDR3 loop spans 13 amino acids. Trimming took off 0 bases at V and 5 bases at J, with 7 bases between the two ends. CDR1 and CDR2 from the germline V gene are SGHAT and FQNNGV.

This clonotype has a handful of counts. The chain has TRBV7-9 and TRBJ1-5; no clear D gene. This CDR3 is built from 12 residues. Trimming took 1 base from V and 12 from J, leaving 10 bases between them. Germline lookup yields CDR1 SEHNR and CDR2 FQNEAQ (reference sequence). The chain's CDR3 is CASSLDASNQHF. The CDR3 bases are TGTGCCAGCAGCTTAGATGCCAGCAACCAGCATTTT.

The V gene is TRBV12-3 or TRBV12-4, the J gene TRBJ2-6; TRBD1 matches at 7 bases. The CDR3 consists of 16 residues. Trimming at V came to 4 bases and at J to 0 bases, leaving 3 bases not matched to a gene. The CDR3 DNA is TGTGCCAGCAGTTCGGACAGGCGCTCTGGGGCCAACGTCCTGACTTTC. Amino acid sequence: CASSSDRRSGANVLTF.

The chain employs TRBV7-9 and TRBJ1-1; D perhaps matches TRBD1 (6 bases). V was trimmed by 4 bases and J by 2 bases, leaving 11 bases between them. This CDR3 spans 14 amino acids. Germline V gene sequence: CDR1 SEHNR, CDR2 FQNEAQ (reference sequence). The CDR3 is CASSSGHTNTEAFF. The CDR3, as DNA: TGTGCCAGCAGCTCGGGACATACAAACACTGAAGCTTTCTTT.

This clonotype showed up just once. This chain connects TRBV20-1 to TRBJ1-3, with D unresolved. The germline gives CDR1 DFQATT, CDR2 SNEGSKA (reference sequence). The CDR3 is made up of 12 amino acids. Here the CDR3 reads CAQCEPGNTIYF. DNA for the CDR3: TGCGCCCAGTGTGAGCCTGGAAACACCATATATTTT.

The chain uses TRBV4-2 and TRBJ1-5; the D is unclear. Trimming removed 1 base from V and 7 bases from J, with 8 bases in between. CDR1 is LGHNA and CDR2 is YNFKEQ in the germline V gene. The CDR3 consists of 13 residues. The chain's CDR3 is CASSQVIDQPQHF. CDR3 nucleotide sequence: TGTGCCAGCAGCCAAGTGATAGACCAGCCCCAGCATTTT.

The chain couples TRBV4-2 to TRBJ2-7, with D possibly being TRBD2 (6 bases). The V gene's germline CDR1 is LGHNA and CDR2 YNFKEQ. The CDR3 runs 15 residues. The ends were cut back, 4 bases at V and 0 bases at J, with 13 bases in the middle. CDR3 in DNA: TGTGCCAGCAGCCGCGGGACGGGAAACTCCTACGAGCAGTACTTC. It yields the protein CASSRGTGNSYEQYF.

This sequence joins TRBV9 and TRBJ1-4; TRBD1 is a possible D gene (5 bases). Trimming left V 0 bases short and J 8 bases short, with 14 bases between. CDR3 length: 15 amino acids. CDR1 and CDR2 from the germline V gene are SGDLS and YYNGEE. Here the CDR3 reads CASSVGSTGGEKLFF. The CDR3 DNA sequence: TGTGCCAGCAGCGTAGGGTCCACAGGAGGGGAAAAACTGTTTTTT.

The V and J genes are TRBV7-3 and TRBJ2-3; the D gene is possibly TRBD2 (6 bases). The CDR3 sequence is 16 residues long. Germline V gene data show CDR1 as SGHTA and CDR2 as FQGTGA. V was shortened by 4 bases and J by 2 bases, with 16 bases between the two germline ends. CDR3 amino acids: CASSSRGTGVTDTQYF. Written as DNA, the CDR3 is TGTGCCAGCAGCTCCCGTGGGACTGGGGTCACAGATACGCAGTATTTT.

This clonotype has ten or more counts. V and J are TRBV20-1 and TRBJ2-1, with 7 bases that match TRBD2. The germline gives CDR1 DFQATT, CDR2 SNEGSKA (reference sequence). This CDR3 spans 16 amino acids. The trim removed 6 bases at V and 1 base at J, leaving 12 bases unmatched. The CDR3 loop reads CSALKAGDSSYNEQFF. Written as DNA, the CDR3 is TGCAGTGCCCTCAAGGCGGGGGACTCATCCTACAATGAGCAGTTCTTC.

The V gene is TRBV7-8, the J gene TRBJ2-1, with D hard to call. With 0 bases removed from V and 2 bases from J, the gap between germline ends came to 8 bases. CDR1 and CDR2 from the germline V gene are SGHVS and FQNEAQ. CDR3 length equals 15 residues. CDR3 sequence (DNA): TGTGCCAGCAGCTTAGCCGAAACGGCCTACAATGAGCAGTTCTTC. This gives the protein CASSLAETAYNEQFF.

The gene calls are TRBV7-9 and TRBJ2-3; 8 positions match TRBD1. The CDR3 consists of 13 residues. V gave up 8 bases and J gave up 4 bases; unmatched junction bases: 5. The germline V gene has CDR1 SEHNR and CDR2 FQNEAQ (reference sequence). The CDR3 nucleotides read TGTGCCAGCGGATTACAGGGGGCAGATACGCAGTATTTT. It yields the protein CASGLQGADTQYF.

The chain combines TRBV11-2 with TRBJ2-5; D uncertain. This CDR3 comprises 12 residues. Germline lookup yields CDR1 SGHAT and CDR2 FQNNGV. Trimming cost V 5 bases and J 1 base, with 5 bases left between them. The CDR3 region is CASSHTQETQYF. In nucleotides, the CDR3 is TGTGCCAGCAGCCACACCCAAGAGACCCAGTACTTC. The whole variable domain, filled in from reference TRBV11-2 and TRBJ2-5, reads EAGVAQSPRYKIIEKRQSVAFWCNPISGHATLYWYQQILGQGPKLLIQFQNNGVVDDSQLPKDRFSAERLKGVDSTLKIQPAKLEDSAVYLCASSHTQETQYFGPGTRLLVL.

The chain employs TRBV27 and TRBJ1-2, with D perhaps matching TRBD1 (5 bases). V dropped 4 bases and J dropped 2 bases, with 14 bases sitting between them. Germline V lookup: CDR1 MNHEY, CDR2 SMNVEV (reference sequence). The CDR3 totals 15 residues. The CDR3 here is CASSSAGTKNYGYTF. Here the CDR3 DNA reads TGTGCCAGCAGTTCCGCCGGGACGAAGAACTATGGCTACACCTTC.

The genes are TRBV15 and TRBJ2-7; TRBD1 agrees at 8 bases. J gave up 5 bases and V 3 bases, and 9 bases lay outside the gene matches. CDR1 and CDR2 (germline): LNHNV, YYDKDF (reference sequence). This CDR3 has 15 amino acids. The CDR3 DNA is TGTGCCACCAGCAGCGTATCAGGGGGCAGGGACGAGCAGTACTTC. Translation: CATSSVSGGRDEQYF.

This clonotype was seen a handful of times. This sequence joins TRBV6-1 and TRBJ2-7; 12 nucleotides line up with TRBD2. V trimming: 4 bases; J trimming: 6 bases; junction bases outside the gene matches: 7. The length of the CDR3 is 15 residues. CDR1 and CDR2 (germline): MNHNS, SASEGT. The CDR3 nucleotides read TGTGCCAGCAGTGTAGCTAGCGGGAGGGCCTCCGAGCAGTACTTC. Translated, it gives CASSVASGRASEQYF.

The gene calls are TRBV2 and TRBJ2-5; D is possibly TRBD1 or TRBD2 (5 bases each). Deletions cut 3 bases from V and 4 bases from J, with 15 bases between. This CDR3 comprises 15 residues. Germline V lookup: CDR1 SNHLY, CDR2 FYNNEI. CDR3 in amino acids: CASSDQGGLGETQYF. CDR3 bases: TGTGCCAGCAGTGACCAGGGCGGGCTTGGAGAGACCCAGTACTTC.

The rearrangement uses TRBV27 and TRBJ2-5; D ambiguous. Looked up from germline, CDR1 is MNHEY and CDR2 is SMNVEV (reference sequence). V was clipped by 3 bases and J by 1 base, with 12 bases between them. This CDR3 has 15 residues. CDR3 nucleotides: TGTGCCAGCAGTTTTTCTTCCAACCCCCAAGAGACCCAGTACTTC. As protein: CASSFSSNPQETQYF.

This clonotype came up a few times. The chain is built from TRBV12-3 or TRBV12-4 and TRBJ2-7, with 8 bases matching TRBD2. The V segment lost 4 bases and the J segment 7 bases; nucleotides outside the gene matches: 6. The CDR3 spans 13 residues. In nucleotides, the CDR3 is TGTGCCAGCAGTTCCTTAGCGGGGTGGGAGCAGTACTTC. Encoded protein: CASSSLAGWEQYF.

This clonotype has just a few counts. V and J are TRBV20-1 and TRBJ2-5, with 12 positions matching TRBD2. CDR1 DFQATT and CDR2 SNEGSKA come from the germline V gene (reference sequence). This CDR3 comprises 16 residues. The V gene end was trimmed by 1 base and the J gene end by 3 bases; junction bases not matched to a gene: 6. The CDR3 sequence is CSARVPGLAGKETQYF. DNA for the CDR3: TGCAGTGCTAGAGTTCCCGGACTAGCGGGGAAAGAGACCCAGTACTTC.

This clonotype turned up a few times. The J gene is TRBJ2-2, the V gene TRBV10-3, with D perhaps TRBD2 (5 bases). The germline gives CDR1 ENHRY, CDR2 SYGVKD. The length of the CDR3 is 16 residues. The V end lost 6 bases, the J end lost 0 bases, and 14 bases lay between the germline ends. As DNA, the CDR3 is TGTGCCATCAGCACGCAGCGGCCTTCGAACACCGGGGAGCTGTTTTTT. This encodes CAISTQRPSNTGELFF.

The chain joins TRBV15 to TRBJ1-1; 8 nucleotides line up with TRBD1. Germline V gives CDR1 LNHNV, CDR2 YYDKDF (reference sequence). Trimming cost V 1 base and J 4 bases; bases outside gene matches: 8. The CDR3 totals 16 residues. The CDR3 reads CATSRASGTGFTEAFF. The CDR3 DNA sequence: TGTGCCACCAGCAGAGCCTCCGGGACAGGCTTCACTGAAGCTTTCTTT.